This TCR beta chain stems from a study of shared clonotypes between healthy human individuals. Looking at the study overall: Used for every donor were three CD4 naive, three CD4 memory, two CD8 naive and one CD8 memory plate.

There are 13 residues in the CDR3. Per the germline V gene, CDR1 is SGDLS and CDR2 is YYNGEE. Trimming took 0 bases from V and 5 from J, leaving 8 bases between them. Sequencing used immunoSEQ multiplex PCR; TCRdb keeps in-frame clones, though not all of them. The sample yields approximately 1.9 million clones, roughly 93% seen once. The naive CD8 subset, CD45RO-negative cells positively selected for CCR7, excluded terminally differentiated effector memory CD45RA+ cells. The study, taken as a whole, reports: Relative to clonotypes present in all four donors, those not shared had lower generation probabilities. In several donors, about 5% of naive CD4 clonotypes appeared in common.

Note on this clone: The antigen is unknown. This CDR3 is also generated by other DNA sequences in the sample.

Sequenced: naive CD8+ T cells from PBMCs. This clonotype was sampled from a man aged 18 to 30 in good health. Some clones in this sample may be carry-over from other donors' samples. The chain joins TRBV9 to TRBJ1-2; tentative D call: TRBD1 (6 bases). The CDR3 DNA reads TGTGCCAGCAGCGTAGCACAGGGTTATGGCTACACCTTC. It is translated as CASSVAQGYGYTF.